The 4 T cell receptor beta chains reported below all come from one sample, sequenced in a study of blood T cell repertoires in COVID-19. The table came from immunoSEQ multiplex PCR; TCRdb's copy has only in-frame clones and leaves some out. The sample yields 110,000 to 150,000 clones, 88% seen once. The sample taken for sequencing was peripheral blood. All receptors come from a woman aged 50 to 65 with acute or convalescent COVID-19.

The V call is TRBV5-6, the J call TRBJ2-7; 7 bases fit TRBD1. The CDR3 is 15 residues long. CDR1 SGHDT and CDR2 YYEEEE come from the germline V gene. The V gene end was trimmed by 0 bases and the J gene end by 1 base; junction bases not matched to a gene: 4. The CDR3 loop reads CASSLAMGQSYEQYF. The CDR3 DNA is TGTGCCAGCAGCTTGGCCATGGGACAGTCCTACGAGCAGTACTTC.

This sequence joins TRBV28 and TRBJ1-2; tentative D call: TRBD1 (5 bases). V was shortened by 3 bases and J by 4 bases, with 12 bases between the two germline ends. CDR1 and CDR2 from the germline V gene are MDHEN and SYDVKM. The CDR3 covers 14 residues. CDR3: CASSLTAPGYGYTF. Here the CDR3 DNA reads TGTGCCAGCAGTTTGACAGCCCCGGGCTATGGCTACACCTTC.

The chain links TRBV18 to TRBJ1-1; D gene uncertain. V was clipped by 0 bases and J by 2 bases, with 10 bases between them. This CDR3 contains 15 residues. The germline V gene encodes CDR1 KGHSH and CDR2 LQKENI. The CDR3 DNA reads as TGTGCCAGCTCACCACCGTCCTCAAGCAACACTGAAGCTTTCTTT. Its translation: CASSPPSSSNTEAFF.

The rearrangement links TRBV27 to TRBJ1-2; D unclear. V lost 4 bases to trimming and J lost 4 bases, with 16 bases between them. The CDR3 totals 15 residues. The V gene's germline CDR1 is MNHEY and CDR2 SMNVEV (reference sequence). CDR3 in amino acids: CASSSSGRVPYGYTF. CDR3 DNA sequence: TGTGCCAGCAGTTCAAGCGGACGGGTTCCCTATGGCTACACCTTC.